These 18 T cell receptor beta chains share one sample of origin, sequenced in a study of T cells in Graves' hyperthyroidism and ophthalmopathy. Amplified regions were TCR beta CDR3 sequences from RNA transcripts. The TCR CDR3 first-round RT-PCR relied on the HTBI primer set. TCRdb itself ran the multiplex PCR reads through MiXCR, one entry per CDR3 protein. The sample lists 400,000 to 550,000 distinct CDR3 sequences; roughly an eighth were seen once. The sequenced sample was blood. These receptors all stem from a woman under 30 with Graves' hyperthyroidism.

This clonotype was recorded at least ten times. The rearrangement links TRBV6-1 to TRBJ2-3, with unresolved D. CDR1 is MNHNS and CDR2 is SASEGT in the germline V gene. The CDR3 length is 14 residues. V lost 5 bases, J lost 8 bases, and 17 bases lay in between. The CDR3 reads CASSYSTIVRTQYF. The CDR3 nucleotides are TGTGCCAGCAGTTATTCCACTATCGTACGTACGCAGTATTTT.

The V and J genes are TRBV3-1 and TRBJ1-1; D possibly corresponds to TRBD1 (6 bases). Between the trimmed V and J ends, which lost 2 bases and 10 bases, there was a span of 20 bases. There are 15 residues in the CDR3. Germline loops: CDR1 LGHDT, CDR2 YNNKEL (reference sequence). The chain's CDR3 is CASSQIRTGEGGAFF. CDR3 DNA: TGTGCCAGCAGCCAAATCAGGACGGGAGAGGGGGGAGCTTTCTTT.

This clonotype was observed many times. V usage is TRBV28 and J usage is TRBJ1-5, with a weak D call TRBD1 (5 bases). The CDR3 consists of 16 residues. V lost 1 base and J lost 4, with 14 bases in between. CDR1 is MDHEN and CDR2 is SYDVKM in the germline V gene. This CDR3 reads CASSLSAGAGNQPQHF. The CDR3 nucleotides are TGTGCCAGCAGTTTATCCGCCGGGGCTGGGAATCAGCCCCAGCATTTT.

This chain's CDR3 is CASSGSWLGSSYNEQFF. CDR3 nucleotide sequence: TGTGCCAGCAGCGGTAGCTGGTTAGGGAGTTCCTACAATGAGCAGTTCTTC. The chain has TRBV9 and TRBJ2-1; D possibly corresponds to TRBD2 (5 bases). CDR3 size: 17 residues. Trimming cost V 3 bases and J 1 base, with 17 bases left between them. The germline gives CDR1 SGDLS, CDR2 YYNGEE.

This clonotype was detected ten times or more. The CDR3 DNA follows: TGTGCCATCAGTGAGAGACAGCCCTATGGCTACACCTTC. Translating gives CAISERQPYGYTF. The genes are TRBV10-3 and TRBJ1-2; a possible D gene is TRBD1 (5 bases). The length of the CDR3 is 13 residues. Looked up from germline, CDR1 is ENHRY and CDR2 is SYGVKD. V shed 2 bases and J shed 4 bases, with 8 bases lying between them.

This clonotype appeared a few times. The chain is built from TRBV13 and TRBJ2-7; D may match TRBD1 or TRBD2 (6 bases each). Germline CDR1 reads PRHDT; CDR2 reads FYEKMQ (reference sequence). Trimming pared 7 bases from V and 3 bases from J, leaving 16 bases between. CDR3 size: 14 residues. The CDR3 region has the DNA TGTGCCAGCAAAAGAGGAGGGGGAGGCTACGAGCAGTACTTC. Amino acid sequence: CASKRGGGGYEQYF.

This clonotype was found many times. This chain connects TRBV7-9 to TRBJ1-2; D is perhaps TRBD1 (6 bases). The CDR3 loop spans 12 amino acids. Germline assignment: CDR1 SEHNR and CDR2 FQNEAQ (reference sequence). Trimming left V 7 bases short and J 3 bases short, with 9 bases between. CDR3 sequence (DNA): TGTGCCAGCACCTCAGGGGACTATGGCTACACCTTC. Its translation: CASTSGDYGYTF.

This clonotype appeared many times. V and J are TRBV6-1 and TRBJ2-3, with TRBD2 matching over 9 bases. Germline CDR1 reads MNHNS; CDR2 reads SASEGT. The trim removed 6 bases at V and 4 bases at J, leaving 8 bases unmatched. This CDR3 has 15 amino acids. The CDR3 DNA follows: TGTGCCAGCAGGGCGGCTAGCGGGAAGGCAGATACGCAGTATTTT. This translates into CASRAASGKADTQYF.

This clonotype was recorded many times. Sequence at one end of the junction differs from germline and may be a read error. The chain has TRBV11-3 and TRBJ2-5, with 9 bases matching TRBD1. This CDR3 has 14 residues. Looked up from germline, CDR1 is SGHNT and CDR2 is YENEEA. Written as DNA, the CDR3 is TGTGCCAGCACCCGGACAGGGGCACAAGAGGCCCAGTACTTC. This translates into CASTRTGAQEAQYF. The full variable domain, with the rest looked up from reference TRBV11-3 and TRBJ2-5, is EAGVVQSPRYKIIEKKQPVAFWCNPISGHNTLYWYLQNLGQGPELLIRYENEEAVDDSQLPKDRFSAERLKGVDSTLKIQPAELGDSAVYLCASTRTGAQEAQYFGPGTRLLVL.

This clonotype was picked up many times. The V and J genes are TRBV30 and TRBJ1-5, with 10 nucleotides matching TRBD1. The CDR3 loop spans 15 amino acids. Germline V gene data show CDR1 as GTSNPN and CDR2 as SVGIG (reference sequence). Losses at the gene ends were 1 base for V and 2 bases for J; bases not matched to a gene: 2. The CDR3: CAWSGGTGGNQPQHF. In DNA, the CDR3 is TGTGCCTGGAGTGGGGGGACAGGGGGCAATCAGCCCCAGCATTTT.

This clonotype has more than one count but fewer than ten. DNA of the CDR3: TGCGCCAGCAGCCAAGCCCCATCAGGGGTCGGCAATCAGCCCCAGCATTTT. Protein: CASSQAPSGVGNQPQHF. V gene TRBV4-1 combines with J gene TRBJ1-5, with D possibly TRBD1 on 6 matching bases. Germline CDR1 MGHRA, CDR2 YSYEKL. The CDR3 consists of 17 residues. Trimming shortened V by 1 base and J by 2 bases, and 15 bases separated the two germline ends.

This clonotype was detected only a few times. CDR3 nucleotides: TGTGCCAGCAGCGTCCGGAAACTAGCGGGAGGGGGGTACCAAGAGACCCAGTACTTC. Translated: CASSVRKLAGGGYQETQYF. The chain carries TRBV5-4 and TRBJ2-5, with 13 bases fitting TRBD2. This CDR3 has 19 amino acids. CDR1 SGHNT and CDR2 YYREEE come from the germline V gene (reference sequence). V lost 4 bases and J lost 0; bases outside the gene matches: 12.

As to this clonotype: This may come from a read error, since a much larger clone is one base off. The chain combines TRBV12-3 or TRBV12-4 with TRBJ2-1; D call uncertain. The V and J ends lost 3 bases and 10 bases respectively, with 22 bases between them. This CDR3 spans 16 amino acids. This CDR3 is CASSFPLADGVGEQFF. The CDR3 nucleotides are TGTGCCAGCAGTTTCCCCCTGGCGGATGGGGTGGGCGAGCAGTTCTTC.

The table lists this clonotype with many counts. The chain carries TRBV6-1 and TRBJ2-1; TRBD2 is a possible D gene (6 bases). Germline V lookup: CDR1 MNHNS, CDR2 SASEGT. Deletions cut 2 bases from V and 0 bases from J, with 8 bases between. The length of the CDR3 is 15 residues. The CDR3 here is CASSEQRASYNEQFF. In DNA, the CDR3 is TGTGCCAGCAGTGAACAGCGGGCCTCCTACAATGAGCAGTTCTTC.

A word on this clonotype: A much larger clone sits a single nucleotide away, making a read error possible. This chain's CDR3 is CSASGREPSEQFF. CDR3 coding DNA: TGCAGTGCTTCGGGCAGGGAGCCTAGCGAGCAGTTCTTC. This sequence joins TRBV20-1 and TRBJ2-1; D might be TRBD1 or TRBD2, each matching 5 bases. Trimming shortened V by 5 bases and J by 10 bases, and 18 bases separated the two germline ends. The V gene's germline CDR1 is DFQATT and CDR2 SNEGSKA (reference sequence). This CDR3 region has 13 residues.

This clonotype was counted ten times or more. CDR3 DNA sequence: TGTGCCATCAGCCTCAGTTTGGGCAATGAGCAGTTCTTC. Translating it yields CAISLSLGNEQFF. This sequence joins TRBV10-3 and TRBJ2-1; D gene unclear. CDR1 and CDR2 (germline): ENHRY, SYGVKD. The CDR3 totals 13 residues. Trimming removed 6 bases from V and 6 bases from J, with 12 bases in between.

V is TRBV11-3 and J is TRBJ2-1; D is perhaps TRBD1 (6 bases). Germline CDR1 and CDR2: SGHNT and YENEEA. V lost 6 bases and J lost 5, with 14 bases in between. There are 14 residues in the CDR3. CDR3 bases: TGTGCCAGCAGTGGACAGCCGCGAAACAATGAGCAGTTCTTC. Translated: CASSGQPRNNEQFF.

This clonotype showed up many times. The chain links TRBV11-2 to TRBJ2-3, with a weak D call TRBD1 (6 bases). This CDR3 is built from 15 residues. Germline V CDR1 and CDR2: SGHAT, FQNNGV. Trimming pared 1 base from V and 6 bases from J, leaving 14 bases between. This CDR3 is CASSLGRGTEDTQYF. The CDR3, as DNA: TGTGCCAGCAGCTTAGGCAGGGGAACTGAGGATACGCAGTATTTT. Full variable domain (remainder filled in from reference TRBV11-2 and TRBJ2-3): EAGVAQSPRYKIIEKRQSVAFWCNPISGHATLYWYQQILGQGPKLLIQFQNNGVVDDSQLPKDRFSAERLKGVDSTLKIQPAKLEDSAVYLCASSLGRGTEDTQYFGPGTRLTVL.